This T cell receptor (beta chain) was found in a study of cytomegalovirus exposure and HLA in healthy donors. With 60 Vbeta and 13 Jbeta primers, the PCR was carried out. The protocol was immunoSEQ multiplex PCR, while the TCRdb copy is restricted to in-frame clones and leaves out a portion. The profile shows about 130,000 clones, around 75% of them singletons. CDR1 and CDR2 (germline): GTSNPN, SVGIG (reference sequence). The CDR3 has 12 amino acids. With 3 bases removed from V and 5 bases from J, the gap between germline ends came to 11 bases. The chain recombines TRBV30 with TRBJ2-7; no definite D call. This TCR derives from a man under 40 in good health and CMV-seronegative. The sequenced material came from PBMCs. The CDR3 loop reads CAWSSEADEQYV. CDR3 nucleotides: TGTGCCTGGAGCAGCGAAGCTGACGAGCAGTACGTC.